The entry that follows covers one TCR beta chain sequence. The sample is drawn from a study of blood T cells in healthy people across ages. From germline, CDR1 is SGDLS and CDR2 YYNGEE. This CDR3 has 16 amino acids. A sample-barcoded 5' primer and a J-beta primer mix were used in a second PCR of about 6 to 11 cycles. TCRdb passed the 5' RACE reads through MiXCR, listing each CDR3 protein once. The data show 550,000 to 800,000 distinct CDR3 sequences, roughly 21% seen once. This chain connects TRBV9 to TRBJ2-5, with D perhaps matching TRBD2 (6 bases). The J call may be incorrect, as the DNA end agrees better with TRBJ2-1. Sequencing was carried out using blood. The TCR originated in a man in his 70s in good health. The CDR3 is CASSKSGSSSYNEQFF. In DNA form, the CDR3 reads TGTGCCAGCAGCAAAAGCGGGTCCAGCTCCTACAATGAGCAGTTCTTC.